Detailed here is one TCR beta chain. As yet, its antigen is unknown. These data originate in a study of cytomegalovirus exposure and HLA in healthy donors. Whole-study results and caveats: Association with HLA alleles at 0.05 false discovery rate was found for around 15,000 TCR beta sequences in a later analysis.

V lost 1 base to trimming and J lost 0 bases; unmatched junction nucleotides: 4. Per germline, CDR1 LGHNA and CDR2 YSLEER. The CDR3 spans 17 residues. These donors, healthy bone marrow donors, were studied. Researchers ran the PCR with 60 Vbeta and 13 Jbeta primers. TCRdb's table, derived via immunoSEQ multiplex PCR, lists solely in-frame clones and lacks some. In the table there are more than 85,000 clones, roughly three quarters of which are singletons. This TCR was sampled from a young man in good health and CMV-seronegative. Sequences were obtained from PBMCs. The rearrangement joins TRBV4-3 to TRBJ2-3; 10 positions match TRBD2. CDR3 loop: CASSQALTSGSTDTQYF. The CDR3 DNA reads TGCGCCAGCAGCCAAGCCCTGACTAGCGGGAGCACAGATACGCAGTATTTT.